The 29 T cell receptor beta chains below were found in one sample sequenced in a study of post-analysis software for immune sequencing data. Findings and caveats of the study: Relative to controls, patients had 4 or 5 TRBV segments at higher frequency, with TRBV5-6, TRBV5-1 and TRBV20-1 among these.

Their specific antigens are unknown. Sequencing libraries made from TCR beta cDNA carried unique molecular identifiers. Each CDR3 protein gets one entry after TCRdb re-called the PCR reads with MiXCR. The table has hundreds of thousands of distinct CDR3 sequences, about 40% seen once. The source material was blood. The origin of the receptors is a girl aged 2 to 9 with multiple sclerosis.

Only a few counts were recorded for this clonotype. The gene calls are TRBV3-1 and TRBJ2-1; D possibly matches TRBD1 or TRBD2 (6 bases each). Trimming removed 1 base from V and 2 bases from J, with 9 bases in between. The CDR3 totals 15 residues. CDR1 LGHDT and CDR2 YNNKEL come from the germline V gene (reference sequence). CDR3 protein: CASSQGGGTYNEQFF. CDR3 bases: TGTGCCAGCAGCCAAGGAGGGGGGACCTACAATGAGCAGTTCTTC.

This clonotype was counted only a few times. The rearrangement joins TRBV20-1 to TRBJ2-7; 7 bases map to TRBD1. Unmatched junction bases numbered 11, after V lost 7 bases and J lost 2 bases. Germline values: CDR1 DFQATT, CDR2 SNEGSKA (reference sequence). CDR3 length equals 14 residues. The CDR3 loop is CSVVPGQNPYEQYF. Written as DNA, the CDR3 is TGCAGTGTTGTCCCGGGACAGAATCCCTACGAGCAGTACTTC.

The V gene is TRBV12-5, the J gene TRBJ2-3; TRBD1 might be the D (5 bases). The CDR3 spans 14 residues. The germline V gene has CDR1 LGHNT and CDR2 FRNRAP. Trimming removed 5 bases at V and 1 base at J, with 10 bases between. The CDR3 coding sequence is TGTGCTAGTGGTCCGCCGACAGGCACAGATACGCAGTATTTT. Translation gives CASGPPTGTDTQYF.

The J gene is TRBJ2-7, the V gene TRBV9; D gene unclear. V lost 2 bases to trimming and J lost 3 bases, with 12 bases between them. The V gene's germline CDR1 is SGDLS and CDR2 YYNGEE. This CDR3 is built from 14 residues. The CDR3 coding sequence is TGTGCCAGCAGCGTTGGGGTTGTGGGCTACGAGCAGTACTTC. It yields the protein CASSVGVVGYEQYF. Using reference TRBV9 and TRBJ2-7 for the parts outside the CDR3, the full variable domain is DSGVTQTPKHLITATGQRVTLRCSPRSGDLSVYWYQQSLDQGLQFLIQYYNGEERAKGNILERFSAQQFPDLHSELNLSSLELGDSALYFCASSVGVVGYEQYFGPGTRLTVT.

This clonotype was detected only a few times. The rearrangement links TRBV20-1 to TRBJ1-2; D might be TRBD1 (6 bases). CDR1 and CDR2 (germline): DFQATT, SNEGSKA (reference sequence). The CDR3 sequence is 11 residues long. Trimming took off 6 bases at V and 4 bases at J, with 9 bases between the two ends. For the CDR3, the DNA is TGCAGTGCGGGGGGGCCCTATGGCTACACCTTC. Amino acid sequence: CSAGGPYGYTF.

The chain recombines TRBV6-2 or TRBV6-3 with TRBJ1-5; TRBD1 matches 7 bases. Germline assignment: CDR1 MNHEY and CDR2 SVGEGT. V was clipped by 7 bases and J by 5 bases; unmatched bases: 11. This CDR3 has 15 amino acids. The DNA of the CDR3 is TGTGCCAGCACCTCGAGGGGGCTGACGTATCAGCCCCAGCATTTT. Protein product: CASTSRGLTYQPQHF.

This clonotype has a handful of counts. The CDR3, as DNA: TGTGCCAGCAGTCTTAAGGCGGCAGGACAGGGGGGGGGTTACGAGCAGTACTTC. This encodes CASSLKAAGQGGGYEQYF. The V and J genes are TRBV6-1 and TRBJ2-5; TRBD1 aligns across 10 bases. The DNA matches TRBJ2-7 better at its end, which makes the J call doubtful. In germline, CDR1 is MNHNS, CDR2 SASEGT. The CDR3 is made up of 18 amino acids.

As for this clonotype: The CDR3 end shows no conserved phenylalanine or tryptophan, and so a read error is likely. The chain uses TRBV19 and TRBJ1-5; D remains unclear. The germline V gene has CDR1 LNHDA and CDR2 SQIVND (reference sequence). The ends were cut back, 3 bases at V and 9 bases at J, with 18 bases in the middle. CDR3 length: 15 amino acids. Written as DNA, the CDR3 is TGTGCCAGTAGTATGAGGGCATTTGATAGTCGGCCCCAGCATGTT. Protein sequence: CASSMRAFDSRPQHV.

Written as DNA, the CDR3 is TGCGCCAGCAGCTCCCTTAATGGGGGGGCGTTGGAGACCCAGTACTTC. Its protein product is CASSSLNGGALETQYF. The gene calls are TRBV5-1 and TRBJ2-5; D might be TRBD2 (7 bases). The CDR3 covers 16 residues. The ends were cut back, 3 bases at V and 5 bases at J, with 20 bases in the middle. CDR1 SGHRS and CDR2 YFSETQ come from the germline V gene.

To note about this clonotype: It is likely a read error, because the conserved phenylalanine at the end of the CDR3 is missing. V usage is TRBV10-2 and J usage is TRBJ2-5; 10 bases are a match to TRBD2. The CDR3 is made up of 14 amino acids. V lost 6 bases to trimming and J lost 5 bases; unmatched junction nucleotides: 6. Germline lookup yields CDR1 WSHSY and CDR2 SAAADI. The CDR3 protein is CASSKRGGRETQYC. CDR3 nucleotides: TGCGCCAGCAGCAAGCGGGGGGGCCGGGAGACCCAGTACTGC.

This clonotype has just a few counts. The chain couples TRBV27 to TRBJ2-3; possible D gene TRBD2, 6 bases. V was trimmed by 6 bases and J by 4 bases, leaving 14 bases between them. Looked up from germline, CDR1 is MNHEY and CDR2 is SMNVEV (reference sequence). The CDR3 runs to 14 residues. The CDR3 here is CASSLTRSPDTQYF. Written as DNA, the CDR3 is TGTGCCAGCAGCCTGACTAGATCCCCAGATACGCAGTATTTT.

In regard to this clonotype: One end of the junction varies from germline; a read error may be responsible. The V gene is TRBV4-3, the J gene TRBJ2-4, with 7 bases aligning to TRBD1. There are 15 residues in the CDR3. Germline V gene data show CDR1 as LGHNA and CDR2 as YSLEER. DNA for the CDR3: TGCGCCGGCAGCCAAGAGACAGGGTCCGGGTACGGGCAGTACTTC. This codes for CAGSQETGSGYGQYF.

This clonotype has just a few counts. V and J are TRBV5-1 and TRBJ2-1; D is ambiguous. Germline V gene data show CDR1 as SGHRS and CDR2 as YFSETQ. V was trimmed by 6 bases and J by 0 bases, leaving 13 bases between them. There are 15 residues in the CDR3. CDR3: CASMLTYLSYNEQFF. The CDR3 bases are TGCGCCAGCATGCTAACCTATCTCTCCTACAATGAGCAGTTCTTC.

Only a few counts were recorded for this clonotype. The CDR3 here is CATSDSNEETQYF. CDR3 DNA: TGTGCCACCAGTGATTCCAATGAAGAGACCCAGTACTTC. V usage is TRBV24-1 and J usage is TRBJ2-5; D is unresolved. The V gene's germline CDR1 is KGHDR and CDR2 SFDVKD. V was cut by 2 bases and J by 3 bases, with 6 bases left in between. The CDR3 extends over 13 amino acids.

This clonotype came up a few times. This chain's CDR3 is CASSLLGRGGYTF. The CDR3 coding sequence is TGTGCCAGCAGTCTGCTAGGGAGAGGCGGCTACACCTTC. The chain has TRBV12-3 or TRBV12-4 and TRBJ1-2; D is undetermined. V lost 5 bases and J 8 bases, leaving 15 bases between the germline ends. The CDR3 has 13 residues.

This clonotype appeared a few times. This rearrangement joins TRBV6-2 or TRBV6-3 to TRBJ2-5; D is uncertain. The V gene's germline CDR1 is MNHEY and CDR2 SVGEGT. Trimming took 3 bases from V and 2 from J, leaving 25 bases between them. The CDR3 runs 19 residues. The CDR3 nucleotides read TGTGCCAGCAGTTATAATCTTCGTGCAGCCAACCGCTTACAAGAGACCCAGTACTTC. Its protein product is CASSYNLRAANRLQETQYF.

The CDR3 sequence is CSASIPYEAKNIQYF. The CDR3 region has the DNA TGCAGTGCTAGTATTCCCTACGAGGCCAAAAACATTCAGTACTTC. This chain links TRBV20-1 with TRBJ2-4; D remains ambiguous. This CDR3 region has 15 residues. CDR1 is DFQATT and CDR2 is SNEGSKA in the germline V gene (reference sequence). Trimming stripped 3 bases from V and 1 base from J, with 13 bases between.

The CDR3 DNA is TGTGCCAGCAGCTTAGAACTGCGGTTCACAGATACGCAGTATTTT. This translates into CASSLELRFTDTQYF. The chain couples TRBV7-9 to TRBJ2-3, with unresolved D. This CDR3 spans 15 amino acids. V was shortened by 1 base and J by 2 bases, with 10 bases between the two germline ends. Looked up from germline, CDR1 is SEHNR and CDR2 is FQNEAQ (reference sequence).

The chain couples TRBV18 to TRBJ1-1; D is uncertain. Germline CDR1 is KGHSH and CDR2 is LQKENI. This CDR3 has 15 amino acids. V lost 3 bases, J lost 4 bases, and 15 bases lay in between. In nucleotides, the CDR3 is TGTGCCAGCTCACCCCAAACAGACTCGGGCACTGAAGCTTTCTTT. It codes for CASSPQTDSGTEAFF.

This clonotype was picked up one time. The chain combines TRBV14 with TRBJ2-1, with 7 bases fitting TRBD2. The V gene's germline CDR1 is SGHDN and CDR2 FVKESK. This CDR3 spans 17 amino acids. Germline trimming cut 0 bases from V and 8 bases from J; bases unmatched to any gene: 13. The CDR3 region has the DNA TGTGCCAGCAGCCAAGACTGGGGCCTAGCGGTTCGGGATGAGCAGTTCTTC. The encoded protein is CASSQDWGLAVRDEQFF.

This chain joins TRBV7-6 and TRBJ2-3; D possibly corresponds to TRBD1 (6 bases). V was cut by 1 base and J by 2 bases, with 7 bases left in between. Germline-derived CDR1 and CDR2 are SGHVS and FNYEAQ. The CDR3 length is 14 residues. The CDR3 loop is CASSLGDNTDTQYF. The CDR3, as DNA: TGTGCCAGCAGCTTAGGGGACAACACAGATACGCAGTATTTT.

There are a few counts of this clonotype. This chain joins TRBV10-3 and TRBJ2-4; 8 bases are shared with TRBD1. The DNA matches TRBJ2-7 better at its end, which makes the J call doubtful. CDR3 length: 13 amino acids. Germline values: CDR1 ENHRY, CDR2 SYGVKD. The CDR3 reads CAISGLDRAEQYF. CDR3 in DNA: TGTGCCATCAGTGGGTTGGACAGGGCCGAGCAGTACTTC.

V and J are TRBV12-3 or TRBV12-4 and TRBJ1-5; no firm D call. Trimming shortened V by 2 bases and J by 6 bases, and 11 bases separated the two germline ends. The CDR3 is 14 residues long. This chain's CDR3 is CASSLFPGTQPQHF. The CDR3 DNA follows: TGTGCCAGCAGTTTATTCCCCGGAACTCAGCCCCAGCATTTT.

V usage is TRBV29-1 and J usage is TRBJ2-5; D is undetermined. This CDR3 comprises 10 residues. Germline values: CDR1 SQVTM, CDR2 ANQGSEA. V was shortened by 5 bases and J by 5 bases, with 6 bases between the two germline ends. The chain's CDR3 is CSVKPETQYF. Written as DNA, the CDR3 is TGCAGCGTTAAGCCCGAGACCCAGTACTTC.

This clonotype turned up a few times. The genes are TRBV20-1 and TRBJ2-2; TRBD1 might be the D (6 bases). In germline, CDR1 is DFQATT, CDR2 SNEGSKA (reference sequence). The CDR3 extends over 14 amino acids. Trimming pared 6 bases from V and 3 bases from J, leaving 14 bases between. In DNA, the CDR3 is TGCAGTGCCTTGAGGGGGTCGGACACCGGGGAGCTGTTTTTT. Translating gives CSALRGSDTGELFF.

This chain uses TRBV15 with TRBJ2-1; TRBD2 matches 7 bases. Germline-derived CDR1 and CDR2 are LNHNV and YYDKDF (reference sequence). CDR3 size: 14 residues. V gave up 3 bases and J gave up 5 bases; unmatched junction bases: 4. The CDR3 protein is CATSRGLPNNEQFF. DNA of the CDR3: TGTGCCACCAGCAGGGGACTACCCAACAATGAGCAGTTCTTC.

The rearrangement uses TRBV20-1 and TRBJ2-5; D may match TRBD1 or TRBD2 (6 bases each). The CDR3 loop spans 15 amino acids. Germline CDR1 reads DFQATT; CDR2 reads SNEGSKA (reference sequence). The ends were cut back, 5 bases at V and 2 bases at J, with 18 bases in the middle. DNA for the CDR3: TGCAGTGCTCGTCGAGGGGGGACAATTCAAGAGACCCAGTACTTC. As protein: CSARRGGTIQETQYF.

A few counts support this clonotype. This chain links TRBV11-2 with TRBJ2-7, with D tentatively TRBD1 or TRBD2 (5 bases each). The V end was cut by 2 bases, the J end by 3 bases, with 17 bases between. This CDR3 comprises 16 residues. Germline loops: CDR1 SGHAT, CDR2 FQNNGV. The CDR3, as DNA: TGTGCCAGCAGCTTACATCGGGACGGACGATTCTACGAGCAGTACTTC. It codes for CASSLHRDGRFYEQYF.

The V call is TRBV11-2, the J call TRBJ2-3; 8 positions agree with TRBD2. The CDR3 is 16 amino acids. Trimming removed 0 bases from V and 2 bases from J; junction bases left unmatched: 4. Germline loops: CDR1 SGHAT, CDR2 FQNNGV. This chain's CDR3 is CASSLEGGGPTDTQYF. The CDR3 DNA is TGTGCCAGCAGCTTAGAGGGCGGGGGGCCCACAGATACGCAGTATTTT.